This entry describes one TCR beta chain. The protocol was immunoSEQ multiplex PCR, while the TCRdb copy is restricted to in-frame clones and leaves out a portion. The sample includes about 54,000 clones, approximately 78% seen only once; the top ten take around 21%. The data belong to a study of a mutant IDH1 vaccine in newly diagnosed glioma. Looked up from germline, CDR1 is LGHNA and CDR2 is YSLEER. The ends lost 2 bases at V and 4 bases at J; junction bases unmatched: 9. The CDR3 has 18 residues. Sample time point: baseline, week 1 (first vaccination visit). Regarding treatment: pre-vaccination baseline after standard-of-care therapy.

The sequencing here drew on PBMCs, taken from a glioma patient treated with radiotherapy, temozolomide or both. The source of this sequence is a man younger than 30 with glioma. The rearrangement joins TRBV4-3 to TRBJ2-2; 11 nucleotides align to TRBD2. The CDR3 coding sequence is TGCGCCAGCAGCCAATTGTACCCGGGACTAGCGGTCACCGGGGAGCTGTTTTTT. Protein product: CASSQLYPGLAVTGELFF.